These T cell receptor beta chains were read from a single sample in a study of response to subunit inactivated influenza vaccine. One entry per CDR3 protein, called by TCRdb with MiXCR from the RT-PCR reads. The sample yields fewer than 750,000 distinct CDR3 sequences, around 13% seen once. The starting material was PBMCs from blood, obtained about 11 days after vaccination. Every receptor here comes from a man aged 50 to 60 who received an inactivated influenza vaccine. CDR3s include the opening cysteine and the closing phenylalanine or tryptophan. Fields, in order: D gene, clone size, V gene, CDR3 protein. The D gene is left open where the match is weak. The size of a clone is reported for some rows only, either as once, few or many, or as a class for expanded clones.

d_gene: -
abundance: few
v_gene: TRBV5-1
CDR3aa: CASSLGHGNTGELFF

d_gene: -
abundance: few
v_gene: TRBV7-2
CDR3aa: CASSFYGGETQYF

d_gene: TRBD2
abundance: few
v_gene: TRBV19
CDR3aa: CASIPTSGTRTNNNEQFF

d_gene: -
abundance: -
v_gene: TRBV20-1
CDR3aa: CSAMADSGSYEQYF

d_gene: -
abundance: -
v_gene: TRBV6-2/TRBV6-3
CDR3aa: CASSYVGTKGNQPQHF

d_gene: TRBD1
abundance: many
v_gene: TRBV5-1
CDR3aa: CASSWTQGANYGYTF

d_gene: TRBD1
abundance: -
v_gene: TRBV20-1
CDR3aa: CSAHPGTGDPYEQYF

d_gene: TRBD2
abundance: -
v_gene: TRBV11-2
CDR3aa: CASSKTSGGLYEQYF

d_gene: TRBD1
abundance: many
v_gene: TRBV30
CDR3aa: CAWSVTGGSTGELFF

d_gene: -
abundance: -
v_gene: TRBV9
CDR3aa: CASSGVGSYNEQFF

d_gene: -
abundance: many
v_gene: TRBV7-2
CDR3aa: CASSLTGRDPDTQYF

d_gene: -
abundance: few
v_gene: TRBV9
CDR3aa: CASSVGSGVEFF

d_gene: -
abundance: -
v_gene: TRBV20-1
CDR3aa: CSGQKASGTDTQYF

d_gene: TRBD2
abundance: -
v_gene: TRBV9
CDR3aa: CASSARRLADNTGELFF

d_gene: -
abundance: many
v_gene: TRBV12-3/TRBV12-4
CDR3aa: CASSFSGDQPQHF

d_gene: -
abundance: few
v_gene: TRBV7-2
CDR3aa: CASSLVSGAASDTQYF

d_gene: TRBD2
abundance: few
v_gene: TRBV6-1
CDR3aa: CASNRRGEETQYF

d_gene: -
abundance: -
v_gene: TRBV20-1
CDR3aa: CSARDGSSYEQYF

d_gene: TRBD2
abundance: -
v_gene: TRBV5-5
CDR3aa: CASRQLADTYEQYF

d_gene: TRBD2
abundance: few
v_gene: TRBV2
CDR3aa: CASRTGTSTGELFF

d_gene: -
abundance: -
v_gene: TRBV6-1
CDR3aa: CASSTSGTRVQPQHF

d_gene: -
abundance: few
v_gene: TRBV29-1
CDR3aa: CSGGAQGGEQFF

d_gene: TRBD1
abundance: many
v_gene: TRBV7-2
CDR3aa: CASSLDRGQTYEQYF

d_gene: -
abundance: -
v_gene: TRBV20-1
CDR3aa: CSARKNKALGTDTQYF

d_gene: -
abundance: -
v_gene: TRBV27
CDR3aa: CASSTQDGPNTEAFF

d_gene: TRBD2
abundance: -
v_gene: TRBV4-2
CDR3aa: CASSQLAGGPQYPKNIQYF

d_gene: -
abundance: -
v_gene: TRBV24-1
CDR3aa: CATSSGAPDTQYF

d_gene: TRBD2
abundance: few
v_gene: TRBV29-1
CDR3aa: CSVFPIAGGTDTQYF

d_gene: TRBD1
abundance: few
v_gene: TRBV28
CDR3aa: CASTPRDRAGKNIQYF

d_gene: -
abundance: many
v_gene: TRBV12-3/TRBV12-4
CDR3aa: CASSPMTITANNEQFF

d_gene: TRBD1
abundance: few
v_gene: TRBV5-1
CDR3aa: CASSPGQGFDTGELFF

d_gene: -
abundance: few
v_gene: TRBV29-1
CDR3aa: CSVERDGYEQYF

d_gene: TRBD1
abundance: -
v_gene: TRBV20-1
CDR3aa: CSARTGGSYNSPLHF

d_gene: -
abundance: many
v_gene: TRBV9
CDR3aa: CASSVSDGGNEQFF

d_gene: -
abundance: -
v_gene: TRBV5-1
CDR3aa: CASSLARYYEQYF

d_gene: -
abundance: few
v_gene: TRBV18
CDR3aa: CASSPPSGVEQYF

d_gene: -
abundance: many
v_gene: TRBV20-1
CDR3aa: CSASSSYNEQFF

d_gene: TRBD1
abundance: few
v_gene: TRBV20-1
CDR3aa: CSAKVDRGLTYSNQPQHF

d_gene: -
abundance: few
v_gene: TRBV20-1
CDR3aa: CSALRGIFSNEQFF

d_gene: -
abundance: few
v_gene: TRBV4-2
CDR3aa: CASSQAGANNQPQHF

d_gene: -
abundance: few
v_gene: TRBV20-1
CDR3aa: CSARGDSTEQFF

d_gene: TRBD1
abundance: -
v_gene: TRBV25-1
CDR3aa: CASSAAGTGAYEQYF

d_gene: -
abundance: many
v_gene: TRBV25-1
CDR3aa: CASSDTRDSKQYF

d_gene: TRBD1
abundance: -
v_gene: TRBV29-1
CDR3aa: CSVEDLGTGNAEQYF

d_gene: -
abundance: once
v_gene: TRBV15
CDR3aa: CATSSVTGELFF

d_gene: TRBD1
abundance: -
v_gene: TRBV12-3/TRBV12-4
CDR3aa: CASRKTGATDTQYF

d_gene: -
abundance: many
v_gene: TRBV12-3/TRBV12-4
CDR3aa: CASTNLRDSFTDTQYF

d_gene: -
abundance: many
v_gene: TRBV2
CDR3aa: CASSEDAAGANVLTF

d_gene: TRBD1
abundance: few
v_gene: TRBV10-3
CDR3aa: CAISEAGTAFYGYTF

d_gene: TRBD1
abundance: few
v_gene: TRBV5-1
CDR3aa: CASSLAGQGAGEQFF

d_gene: TRBD1
abundance: many
v_gene: TRBV4-1
CDR3aa: CASSRGQGYTEAFF

d_gene: -
abundance: -
v_gene: TRBV13
CDR3aa: CASSPPIAATDTQYF